This entry lists 8 T cell receptor beta chains sequenced from one sample in a study of vaccination effects on CD4 cells after COVID-19. The protocol was immunoSEQ multiplex PCR, while the TCRdb copy is restricted to in-frame clones and leaves out a portion. The top ten hold more than 0.85% of the sample, which has 70,000 to 95,000 clones, about three quarters seen once. ViraFEST expansion of antigen-specific CD4+ T cells with viral peptide pools preceded sequencing. With approximately ten days of culture completed, CD4+ T cells were isolated. Vaccine administered to participants consisted of two doses of either BNT162b2 or mRNA-1273. The antigens for these receptors are not known. Specimen: CD4+ T cells from PBMCs cultured with HCoV-OC43 spike peptides, collected after COVID-19 vaccination. The subset denotes: HCoV-OC43 spike overlapping peptide pool stimulation. The receptors were sampled from a human donor who received a COVID-19 vaccine.

The chain has TRBV3-1 (or the pseudogene TRBV3-2) and TRBJ2-5, with 10 bases matching TRBD1. Germline assignment: CDR1 LGHDT and CDR2 YNNKEL (reference sequence). The CDR3 length is 15 residues. V lost 4 bases, J lost 7 bases, and 9 bases stayed unmatched. DNA of the CDR3: TGTGCCAGCAGCCGAGTGACAGGGGGCGTTGGGACCCAGTACTTC. Amino acids: CASSRVTGGVGTQYF.

This chain joins TRBV12-3 or TRBV12-4 and TRBJ2-2, with no clear D. Trimming stripped 2 bases from V and 4 bases from J, with 5 bases between. The CDR3 contains 13 residues. The CDR3 coding sequence is TGTGCCAGCAGTTTACTTAGCACCGGGGAGCTGTTTTTT. It encodes CASSLLSTGELFF.

The rearrangement joins TRBV5-1 to TRBJ2-6; 8 bases line up with TRBD2. Trimming removed 4 bases from V and 0 bases from J; junction bases left unmatched: 12. CDR3 length: 19 amino acids. Germline V gene data show CDR1 as SGHRS and CDR2 as YFSETQ. The CDR3 DNA is TGCGCCAGCAGCCAACCGCATGGCGGGGGGAACTCTGGGGCCAACGTCCTGACTTTC. Protein product: CASSQPHGGGNSGANVLTF.

This rearrangement joins TRBV18 to TRBJ2-3; unclear D gene. The CDR3 sequence is 14 residues long. Trimming took off 2 bases at V and 5 bases at J, with 11 bases between the two ends. Germline V gene sequence: CDR1 KGHSH, CDR2 LQKENI. CDR3 nucleotide sequence: TGTGCCAGCTCACCAGGGCTAGATCTAGATACGCAGTATTTT. Translation gives CASSPGLDLDTQYF. Full variable domain (outside the CDR3, taken from reference TRBV18 and TRBJ2-3): NAGVMQNPRHLVRRRGQEARLRCSPMKGHSHVYWYRQLPEEGLKFMVYLQKENIIDESGMPKERFSAEFPKEGPSILRIQQVVRGDSAAYFCASSPGLDLDTQYFGPGTRLTVL.

This chain joins TRBV5-1 and TRBJ1-1; D is unclear. Per the germline V gene, CDR1 is SGHRS and CDR2 is YFSETQ. The germline V and J ends were trimmed by 4 bases and 4 bases, with 11 bases remaining between them. This CDR3 contains 13 residues. The CDR3 nucleotides read TGCGCCAGCAGCCCGGAAGGGCCCACTGAAGCTTTCTTT. Protein: CASSPEGPTEAFF.

The rearrangement joins TRBV19 to TRBJ2-3; 11 bases align to TRBD1. V dropped 7 bases and J dropped 5; count of bases not matched to a gene: 14. There are 17 residues in the CDR3. Germline-derived CDR1 and CDR2 are LNHDA and SQIVND (reference sequence). The CDR3 is CASNPMKTGTGGDTQYF. CDR3 nucleotides: TGTGCCAGTAACCCCATGAAGACCGGGACAGGGGGAGATACGCAGTATTTT.

The V gene is TRBV27, the J gene TRBJ1-2; tentative D call: TRBD1 (5 bases). CDR3 size: 16 residues. V was shortened by 3 bases and J by 2 bases, with 16 bases between the two germline ends. Germline assignment: CDR1 MNHEY and CDR2 SMNVEV (reference sequence). CDR3 in amino acids: CASSLGSGIGNYGYTF. The DNA for the CDR3 is TGTGCCAGCAGTTTGGGTTCAGGGATCGGGAACTATGGCTACACCTTC.

The V call is TRBV24-1, the J call TRBJ1-1, with TRBD1 as a possible D gene (6 bases). The CDR3 totals 15 residues. From germline, CDR1 is KGHDR and CDR2 SFDVKD. The V gene lost 4 bases and the J gene lost 8 bases, with 19 bases spanning the gap. The CDR3 sequence: CATSDSRGTGIEAFF. The CDR3 nucleotides read TGTGCCACCAGTGACTCCCGGGGCACAGGGATAGAAGCTTTCTTT.